These 27 T cell receptor beta chains were all obtained from the same sample, sequenced in a study of blood T cell repertoires in COVID-19. The repertoire was sequenced with immunoSEQ multiplex PCR; TCRdb's copy has only in-frame clones and lacks some. The sample has 43,000 or so clones, more than 65% seen once. Input material: peripheral blood. All receptors come from a woman aged 55 to 70 with acute or convalescent COVID-19.

The rearrangement uses TRBV4-1 and TRBJ2-6, with TRBD1 identical over 8 bases. Trimming cost V 2 bases and J 2 bases; bases outside gene matches: 17. Germline CDR1 MGHRA, CDR2 YSYEKL. The CDR3 is 21 amino acids. CDR3 nucleotide sequence: TGCGCCAGCAGCCAACCGCGCCCAGGACAGGGACGATCACCTGGGGCCAACGTCCTGACTTTC. Amino acids: CASSQPRPGQGRSPGANVLTF.

This clone was counted only a few times. This chain connects TRBV5-1 to TRBJ2-1; 7 bases map to TRBD1. J was trimmed by 5 bases and V by 4 bases; bases with no gene match: 6. Germline CDR1 is SGHRS and CDR2 is YFSETQ. The CDR3 has 14 amino acids. CDR3 nucleotide sequence: TGCGCCAGCAGCCCGGACAGGACAAACAATGAGCAGTTCTTC. Protein: CASSPDRTNNEQFF.

This clone was seen only a few times. This sequence joins TRBV6-5 and TRBJ1-2, with unresolved D. The CDR3 has 12 residues. Germline CDR1 reads MNHEY; CDR2 reads SVGAGI. V was cut by 8 bases and J by 4 bases, with 11 bases left in between. The CDR3 loop is CASWVGSYGYTF. The CDR3 DNA follows: TGTGCCAGCTGGGTTGGGAGCTATGGCTACACCTTC.

V is TRBV7-2 and J is TRBJ1-2; 7 bases are a match to TRBD1. Trimming removed 2 bases from V and 8 bases from J; junction bases left unmatched: 8. CDR1 is SGHTA, CDR2 FQGNSA, per germline. This CDR3 has 14 residues. The DNA of the CDR3 is TGTGCCAGCAGCTTAAAGGGGGCGGTCGTGGGCTACACCTTC. As protein: CASSLKGAVVGYTF.

The rearrangement links TRBV6-6 to TRBJ2-4; TRBD2 is a possible D gene (6 bases). Trimming shortened V by 4 bases and J by 0 bases, and 7 bases separated the two germline ends. This CDR3 is built from 14 residues. The germline V gene encodes CDR1 MNHNY and CDR2 SVGAGI (reference sequence). The CDR3 region has the DNA TGTGCCAGCAGTTCGCGGGAAGCCAAAAACATTCAGTACTTC. Its protein is CASSSREAKNIQYF.

The chain is built from TRBV27 and TRBJ2-2; 7 bases match TRBD1. This CDR3 comprises 14 residues. V lost 5 bases and J lost 5; bases outside the gene matches: 5. CDR1 is MNHEY, CDR2 SMNVEV, per germline (reference sequence). CDR3 sequence reads: CASSHYRGTGELFF. The DNA for the CDR3 is TGTGCCAGCAGTCACTACAGGGGAACCGGGGAGCTGTTTTTT.

The rearrangement links TRBV12-3 or TRBV12-4 to TRBJ2-7; possible D gene TRBD1, 6 bases. The CDR3 extends over 13 amino acids. With 6 bases removed from V and 2 bases from J, the gap between germline ends came to 11 bases. CDR3 nucleotides: TGTGCCAGCAGCCCAGGGGCCACCTACGAGCAGTACTTC. Amino acid sequence: CASSPGATYEQYF.

This clone was picked up a small number of times. This chain uses TRBV7-3 with TRBJ2-2, with 8 bases aligning to TRBD1. The V gene end was trimmed by 2 bases and the J gene end by 4 bases; junction bases not matched to a gene: 6. CDR3 length: 16 residues. CDR1 is SGHTA, CDR2 FQGTGA, per germline. The CDR3, as DNA: TGTGCCAGCAGCTTAGCGGCAGGGGGCAGCACCGGGGAGCTGTTTTTT. Protein product: CASSLAAGGSTGELFF.

V is TRBV7-8 and J is TRBJ2-1; 7 nucleotides match TRBD2. Germline trimming cut 5 bases from V and 6 bases from J; bases unmatched to any gene: 19. Germline-derived CDR1 and CDR2 are SGHVS and FQNEAQ. The CDR3 is 18 amino acids. The CDR3 nucleotides read TGTGCCAGCAGCCCCGTAGCAGCGGGGATCCTTTTTGGCAATGAGCAGTTCTTC. It encodes CASSPVAAGILFGNEQFF.

This clone was seen once. This chain connects TRBV27 to TRBJ2-7; 9 bases are shared with TRBD2. J was trimmed by 2 bases and V by 4 bases; bases with no gene match: 3. The CDR3 is 14 amino acids. Germline loops: CDR1 MNHEY, CDR2 SMNVEV (reference sequence). Here the CDR3 DNA reads TGTGCCAGCAGTTCAGGCGGGGGGGCCTACGAGCAGTACTTC. This translates into CASSSGGGAYEQYF.

The chain joins TRBV9 to TRBJ2-7, with D possibly TRBD1 on 6 matching bases. This CDR3 contains 14 residues. V was clipped by 4 bases and J by 4 bases, with 15 bases between them. CDR1 and CDR2 (germline): SGDLS, YYNGEE. In DNA, the CDR3 is TGTGCCAGCAGCCCGTCCGAAGGGGGTTACGAGCAGTACTTC. Translating it yields CASSPSEGGYEQYF.

This clone occurred a few times. J is TRBJ1-6 and V is TRBV2; no reliable D call. The V gene's germline CDR1 is SNHLY and CDR2 FYNNEI. CDR3 length: 13 amino acids. Trimming removed 7 bases from V and 10 bases from J, with 14 bases in between. CDR3 bases: TGTGCCAGCACCCTGACGGGTGGGTCACCCCTCCACTTT. Its translation: CASTLTGGSPLHF.

The chain employs TRBV24-1 and TRBJ2-1; 8 bases are a match to TRBD2. CDR1 and CDR2 (germline): KGHDR, SFDVKD. The CDR3 covers 13 residues. The ends lost 6 bases at V and 7 bases at J; junction bases unmatched: 4. The CDR3 DNA reads TGTGCCACCAGTACCGGGACTAGAAATGAGCAGTTCTTC. Translation: CATSTGTRNEQFF.

V is TRBV12-3 or TRBV12-4 and J is TRBJ2-4; 8 positions agree with TRBD2. The CDR3 runs to 13 residues. V lost 5 bases to trimming and J lost 7 bases; unmatched junction nucleotides: 4. The CDR3 DNA is TGTGCCAGCAGTCCGGGACTAGGGAACATTCAGTACTTC. Encoded protein: CASSPGLGNIQYF.

The chain employs TRBV2 and TRBJ1-2; the D gene is possibly TRBD1 (6 bases). The V gene's germline CDR1 is SNHLY and CDR2 FYNNEI. There are 13 residues in the CDR3. V lost 7 bases, J lost 7 bases, and 16 bases lay in between. The CDR3 protein is CASNLGGVTGYTF. DNA of the CDR3: TGTGCCAGCAACTTAGGGGGGGTTACTGGCTACACCTTC.

V and J are TRBV7-3 and TRBJ2-1; weak D call: TRBD1 (6 bases). This CDR3 spans 12 amino acids. Trimming removed 4 bases at V and 7 bases at J, with 8 bases between. Germline V lookup: CDR1 SGHTA, CDR2 FQGTGA. The CDR3 loop reads CASSSTGNEQFF. The DNA for the CDR3 is TGTGCCAGCAGCTCTACAGGGAATGAGCAGTTCTTC.

This chain links TRBV18 with TRBJ1-4; D is unresolved. V was pared by 3 bases and J by 7 bases, with 12 bases between. Per the germline V gene, CDR1 is KGHSH and CDR2 is LQKENI. This CDR3 spans 14 amino acids. The DNA for the CDR3 is TGTGCCAGCTCACCGCGAGACGGGAGTGAAAAACTGTTTTTT. This encodes CASSPRDGSEKLFF.

The CDR3 loop is CASSARQGQGIYGYTF. The CDR3 coding sequence is TGTGCCAGCAGTGCGCGGCAAGGACAGGGGATCTATGGCTACACCTTC. This chain uses TRBV6-1 with TRBJ1-2, with 9 bases aligning to TRBD1. Trimming cost V 4 bases and J 4 bases; bases outside gene matches: 10. This CDR3 contains 16 residues. Germline V gene lookup returns CDR1 MNHNS and CDR2 SASEGT.

V and J are TRBV7-2 and TRBJ2-1, with D unresolved. CDR3 length: 16 residues. CDR1 is SGHTA and CDR2 is FQGNSA in the germline V gene. The V end was cut by 0 bases, the J end by 1 base, with 10 bases between. The CDR3 bases are TGTGCCAGCAGCTTAGCTTCCGTGAGGTCCTACAATGAGCAGTTCTTC. Its protein is CASSLASVRSYNEQFF.

The rearrangement links TRBV5-4 to TRBJ2-3; maybe TRBD2 (6 bases). The length of the CDR3 is 13 residues. Trimming left V 4 bases short and J 5 bases short, with 11 bases between. The germline V gene encodes CDR1 SGHNT and CDR2 YYREEE (reference sequence). The CDR3 here is CASSGDFIDTQYF. The CDR3 nucleotides are TGTGCCAGCAGCGGGGACTTTATAGATACGCAGTATTTT.

V is TRBV14 and J is TRBJ1-2; D call uncertain. The germline V gene has CDR1 SGHDN and CDR2 FVKESK. This CDR3 spans 13 amino acids. V was shortened by 1 base and J by 7 bases, with 10 bases between the two germline ends. CDR3 residues: CASSQGGLGGYTF. DNA for the CDR3: TGTGCCAGCAGCCAAGGAGGGTTGGGTGGCTACACCTTC. The whole variable domain, remainder taken from reference TRBV14 and TRBJ1-2, is EAGVTQFPSHSVIEKGQTVTLRCDPISGHDNLYWYRRVMGKEIKFLLHFVKESKQDESGMPNNRFLAERTGGTYSTLKVQPAELEDSGVYFCASSQGGLGGYTFGSGTRLTVV.

The rearrangement uses TRBV27 and TRBJ2-2; 10 bases are shared with TRBD2. V was pared by 6 bases and J by 9 bases, with 19 bases of the junction left unmatched. The CDR3 totals 18 residues. Germline CDR1 and CDR2: MNHEY and SMNVEV (reference sequence). The CDR3 DNA reads as TGTGCCAGCAGAACTTCGGGTCGGGCTAGCGGGGGCCACCGGGAGCTGTTTTTT. Protein: CASRTSGRASGGHRELFF.

The J gene is TRBJ1-2, the V gene TRBV4-1; tentative D call: TRBD1 (6 bases). CDR3 length: 14 amino acids. Germline loops: CDR1 MGHRA, CDR2 YSYEKL. Between the trimmed V and J ends, which lost 2 bases and 5 bases, there was a span of 12 bases. CDR3 sequence: CASSQFMGAYGYTF. The CDR3, as DNA: TGCGCCAGCAGCCAATTTATGGGGGCGTATGGCTACACCTTC.

This clone was found a few times. V and J are TRBV1 and TRBJ1-4; the table's D call TRBD1 went unverified against the DNA. TRBV1 is a pseudogene. The CDR3 is made up of 15 amino acids. CDR3 in DNA: TGCACCAGCAGCCCACAAGGACAGTTAAATGAAAAACTGTTTTTT. It is translated as CTSSPQGQLNEKLFF.

The genes are TRBV14 and TRBJ2-3; tentatively, D is TRBD1 (6 bases). Trimming stripped 0 bases from V and 4 bases from J, with 17 bases between. Germline CDR1 is SGHDN and CDR2 is FVKESK. The CDR3 consists of 17 residues. The CDR3 sequence: CASSQDQTYRVPDTQYF. The CDR3, as DNA: TGTGCCAGCAGCCAAGACCAAACCTACAGGGTCCCAGATACGCAGTATTTT. Using reference TRBV14 and TRBJ2-3 for the parts outside the CDR3, the full variable domain is EAGVTQFPSHSVIEKGQTVTLRCDPISGHDNLYWYRRVMGKEIKFLLHFVKESKQDESGMPNNRFLAERTGGTYSTLKVQPAELEDSGVYFCASSQDQTYRVPDTQYFGPGTRLTVL.

The V gene is TRBV4-3, the J gene TRBJ2-1; 9 bases align to TRBD1. Germline V CDR1 and CDR2: LGHNA, YSLEER. The V segment lost 1 base and the J segment 3 bases; nucleotides outside the gene matches: 4. The CDR3 runs 16 residues. In DNA form, the CDR3 reads TGCGCCAGCAGCCAAGGTTGGGACAGGGACTACAATGAGCAGTTCTTC. Encoded protein: CASSQGWDRDYNEQFF.

The chain couples TRBV4-3 to TRBJ2-3; perhaps TRBD2 as D (5 bases). The germline CDR1 and CDR2 sequences are LGHNA and YSLEER. This CDR3 comprises 15 residues. The V gene lost 0 bases and the J gene lost 1 base, with 8 bases spanning the gap. This CDR3 is CASSQDLRGTDTQYF. The CDR3 DNA reads TGCGCCAGCAGCCAAGATTTGAGGGGCACAGATACGCAGTATTTT.